This T cell receptor (beta chain) stems from a study of blood T cell repertoires in COVID-19. Study as a whole: Some COVID-19 samples were acute and others convalescent; all came from the United States, Italy and Spain. Sources were T cells, B-cell-depleted T cells, or PBMCs; the material itself was cDNA or gDNA.

Per the study methods: Estimates of nucleated cell counts were drawn from the amplification of reference gene primers. Data came from immunoSEQ multiplex PCR; TCRdb stores just in-frame clones and leaves some out. The V and J calls and clone size are taken from that table; D and trimming were inferred from the DNA. This sample yields hundreds of thousands of clones, of which roughly 87% are seen a single time; approximately 0.7% belongs to the top ten. This CDR3 contains 15 residues. Germline V gene data show CDR1 as MDHEN and CDR2 as SYDVKM. Trimming removed 6 bases from V and 3 bases from J, with 18 bases in between.

Sequenced: peripheral blood. The chain links TRBV28 to TRBJ2-7, with D perhaps matching TRBD1 (6 bases). This receptor was obtained from a human donor in a cohort sampled during active COVID-19. The CDR3, as DNA: TGTGCCAGCAGGGGATCGGGACACAGATACTACGAGCAGTACTTC. Its protein is CASRGSGHRYYEQYF.